Listed below are T cell receptor beta chains from one sample, sequenced in a study of T cells in Graves' hyperthyroidism and ophthalmopathy. One entry per CDR3 protein results from TCRdb running MiXCR on the multiplex PCR reads. In the table there are about 600,000 distinct CDR3 sequences, about 14% of which are singletons. The sample taken for sequencing was blood. These receptors all come from a woman under 30 with Graves' ophthalmopathy. Both conserved end residues are part of each CDR3. D genes are given only for firm matches. Clone sizes are given selectively: once, few, many, or a class where the clone is expanded.

.,TRBV19,TRBJ2-5,many,TGTGCCAGTAGTGTACCAAGACAGCCTCAAGAGACCCAGTACTTC,CASSVPRQPQETQYF
.,TRBV27,TRBJ2-1,many,TGTGCCAGCAGTTATCACTTCCCGGGCTATGAGCAGTTCTTC,CASSYHFPGYEQFF
TRBD1,TRBV3-1,TRBJ2-5,many,TGTGCCAGCAGCCAAGCTTCCTCCATCGGGACAGATCAAGAGACCCAGTACTTC,CASSQASSIGTDQETQYF
TRBD1,TRBV19,TRBJ1-1,few,TGTGCCAGTACCCTGGACAGGACAAGGGCTTTCTTT,CASTLDRTRAFF
.,TRBV9,TRBJ1-1,.,TGTGCCAGCAGCGTAGCTGGAAGTCGGACGGACTACACTGAAGCTTTCTTT,CASSVAGSRTDYTEAFF
TRBD1,TRBV18,TRBJ2-7,few,TGTGCCAGCTCATCCGGGACAGGGGTCATCTACGAGCAGTACTTC,CASSSGTGVIYEQYF
TRBD2,TRBV19,TRBJ2-1,few,TGTGCCAGTAGTACCTCCGGGACTAGTTCTTCGCAGTTCTTC,CASSTSGTSSSQFF
.,TRBV7-3,TRBJ2-5,many,TGTGCCAGCAGCAGGTCCGGGTTTGGTGAGACCCAGTACTTC,CASSRSGFGETQYF
TRBD2,TRBV6-2/TRBV6-3,TRBJ2-1,.,TGTGCCAGCAGTTACTCCGGGACTAGCGGGAGGGCCTTCTACAATGAGCAGTTCTTC,CASSYSGTSGRAFYNEQFF
TRBD1,TRBV13,TRBJ1-2,many,TGTGCCAGCACTCCCCCTGGGCAGGGGGGCCGAACTAACTATGGCTACACCTTC,CASTPPGQGGRTNYGYTF
.,TRBV20-1,TRBJ1-3,once,TGCAGTGCTAGAAGGAGTTCTGGAAACACCATATATTTT,CSARRSSGNTIYF
.,TRBV12-3/TRBV12-4,TRBJ1-1,many,TGTGCCAGCACCTACTCAAGGGGACCAGGGACACTGAACACTGAAGCTTTCTTT,CASTYSRGPGTLNTEAFF
.,TRBV29-1,TRBJ1-1,many,TGCAGCGTTGGTATTGGAGGGCGGGGCACTGAAGCTTTCTTT,CSVGIGGRGTEAFF
.,TRBV28,TRBJ1-2,many,TGTGCCAGCAGTTCTCGCCCCAGGGAGGGCTACACCTTC,CASSSRPREGYTF
.,TRBV30,TRBJ1-2,.,TGTGCCTGGGGCCCGGAGTACTATGGCTACACCTTC,CAWGPEYYGYTF